This TCR beta chain was captured in a study of T-cell reconstitution after alpha-beta-depleted transplantation in children. Molecular barcoding with unique molecular identifiers was used for the TCRbeta library. TCRdb reanalysed the PCR reads using MiXCR and keeps one entry per CDR3 protein. The data contain over 400,000 distinct CDR3 sequences, approximately 12% of them singletons. The CDR3 covers 14 residues. Trimming cost V 3 bases and J 3 bases, with 8 bases left between them. Germline lookup yields CDR1 LGHDT and CDR2 YNNKEL (reference sequence). The V and J genes are TRBV3-1 and TRBJ2-2; tentative D call: TRBD2 (6 bases). The TCR was taken from a human donor who donated a stem cell graft to a child with combined immunodeficiency. The sequenced sample was PBMCs from the stem cell graft donor, obtained from the stem cell graft. The chain's CDR3 is CASSQGLHTGELFF. The CDR3 DNA reads as TGTGCCAGCAGCCAGGGACTTCACACCGGGGAGCTGTTTTTT.